The T cell receptor (beta chain) under discussion was sequenced for a study of blood T cells in healthy people across ages. On the study more broadly: Through template switching, about one barcoded beta molecule was captured per two T cells, as measured in model experiments. Study-level findings and limits: A strong correlation was seen between TCR beta diversity and naive T cell percentage. Diversity figures derived from one million T cells were judged to underestimate the true value.

The second PCR ran about 6 to 12 cycles with a sample-barcoded 5' primer and J-beta primers. Using its own MiXCR run on the 5' RACE reads, TCRdb lists one record per CDR3 protein. The sample holds about 1.4 million distinct CDR3 sequences, 59% seen once. The V and J ends lost 0 bases and 2 bases, in that order; junction bases with no gene match: 2. The CDR3 contains 15 residues. The germline gives CDR1 LGHDT, CDR2 YNNKEL (reference sequence). The table lists this clonotype with a few counts. The antigen is not known. Material for sequencing was blood. The TCR comes from a man aged 18 to 35 in good health. The V gene is TRBV3-1, the J gene TRBJ2-7, with TRBD2 matching 9 bases. The CDR3 region has the DNA TGTGCCAGCAGCCAAGATGCTAGCGGGGCCTACGAGCAGTACTTC. Translating gives CASSQDASGAYEQYF.